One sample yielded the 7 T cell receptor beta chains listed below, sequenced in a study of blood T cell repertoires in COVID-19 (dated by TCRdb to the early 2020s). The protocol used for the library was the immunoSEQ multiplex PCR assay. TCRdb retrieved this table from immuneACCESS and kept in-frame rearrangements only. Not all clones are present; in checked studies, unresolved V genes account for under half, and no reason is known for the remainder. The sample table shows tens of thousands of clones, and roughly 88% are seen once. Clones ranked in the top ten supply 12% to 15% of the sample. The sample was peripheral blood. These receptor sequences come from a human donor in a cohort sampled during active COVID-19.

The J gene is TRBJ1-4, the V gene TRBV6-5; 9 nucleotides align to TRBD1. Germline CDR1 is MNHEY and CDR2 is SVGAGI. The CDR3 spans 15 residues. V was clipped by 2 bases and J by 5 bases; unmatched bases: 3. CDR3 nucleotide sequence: TGTGCCAGCAGTTACGGGGACAGGGCGAATGAAAAACTGTTTTTT. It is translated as CASSYGDRANEKLFF.

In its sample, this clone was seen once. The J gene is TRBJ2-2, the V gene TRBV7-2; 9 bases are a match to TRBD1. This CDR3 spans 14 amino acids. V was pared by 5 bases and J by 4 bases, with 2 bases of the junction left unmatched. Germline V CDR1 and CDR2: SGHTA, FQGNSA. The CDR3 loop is CASSRDRATGELFF. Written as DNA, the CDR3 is TGTGCCAGCAGCCGGGACAGGGCCACCGGGGAGCTGTTTTTT.

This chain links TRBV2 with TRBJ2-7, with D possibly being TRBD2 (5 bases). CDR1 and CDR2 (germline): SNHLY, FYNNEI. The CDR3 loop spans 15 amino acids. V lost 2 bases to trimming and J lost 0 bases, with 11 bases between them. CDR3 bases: TGTGCCAGCAGTGAATTCCGAGGGAGCTCCTACGAGCAGTACTTC. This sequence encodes CASSEFRGSSYEQYF.

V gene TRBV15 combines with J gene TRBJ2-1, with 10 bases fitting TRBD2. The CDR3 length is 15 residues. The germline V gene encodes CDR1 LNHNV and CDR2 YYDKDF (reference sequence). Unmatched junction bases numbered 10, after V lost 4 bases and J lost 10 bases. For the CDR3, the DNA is TGTGCCACCAGCATAGAGACTAGCGGGCTACGGGAGCAGTTCTTC. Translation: CATSIETSGLREQFF.

CDR3 in amino acids: CASSLTQGLNTEAFF. In DNA, the CDR3 is TGCGCCAGCAGCTTAACACAGGGTTTGAACACTGAAGCTTTCTTT. This chain links TRBV5-1 with TRBJ1-1; D possibly corresponds to TRBD1 (6 bases). V was shortened by 2 bases and J by 0 bases, with 11 bases between the two germline ends. This CDR3 region has 15 residues. CDR1 and CDR2 from the germline V gene are SGHRS and YFSETQ.

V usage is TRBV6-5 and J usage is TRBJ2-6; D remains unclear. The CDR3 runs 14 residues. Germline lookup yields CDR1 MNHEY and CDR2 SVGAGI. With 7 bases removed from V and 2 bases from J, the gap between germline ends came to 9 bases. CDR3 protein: CASMRDPGANVLTF. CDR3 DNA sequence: TGTGCCAGCATGCGAGATCCTGGGGCCAACGTCCTGACTTTC.

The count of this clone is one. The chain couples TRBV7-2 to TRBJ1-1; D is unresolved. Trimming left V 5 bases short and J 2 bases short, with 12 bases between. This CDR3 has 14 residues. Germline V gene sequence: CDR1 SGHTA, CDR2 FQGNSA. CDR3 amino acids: CASSLFLTNTEAFF. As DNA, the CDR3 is TGTGCCAGCAGCCTCTTTCTGACAAACACTGAAGCTTTCTTT.